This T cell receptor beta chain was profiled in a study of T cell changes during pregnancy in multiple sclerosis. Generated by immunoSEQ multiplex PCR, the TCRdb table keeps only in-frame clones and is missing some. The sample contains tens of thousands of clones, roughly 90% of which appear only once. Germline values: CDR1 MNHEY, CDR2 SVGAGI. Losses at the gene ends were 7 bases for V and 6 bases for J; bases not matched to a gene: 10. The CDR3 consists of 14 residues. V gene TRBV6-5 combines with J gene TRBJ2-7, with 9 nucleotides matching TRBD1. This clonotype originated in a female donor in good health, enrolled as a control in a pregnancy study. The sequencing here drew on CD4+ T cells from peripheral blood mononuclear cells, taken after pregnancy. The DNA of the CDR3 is TGTGCCAGCACCAAGACAGGGGGTAGTTCCGAGCAGTACTTC. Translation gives CASTKTGGSSEQYF.